A single sample gave rise to the 28 T cell receptor beta chains below, sequenced in a study of T cell responses to AZD1222 COVID-19 vaccine. TCRdb's copy holds only in-frame clones and misses some; the assay was immunoSEQ multiplex PCR. The top ten clones hold around 2.4% of a sample with about 120,000 clones, around nine tenths of them seen once. Sequenced material: peripheral blood, taken on day 0 of AZD1222 vaccination. All receptors come from an adult in good health.

The chain uses TRBV30 and TRBJ2-1, with D maybe TRBD2 (6 bases). Trimming took off 0 bases at V and 2 bases at J, with 11 bases between the two ends. The CDR3 sequence is 15 residues long. CDR1 and CDR2 (germline): GTSNPN, SVGIG (reference sequence). The CDR3 DNA follows: TGTGCCTGGAGTGTGGGTAGCGGAACCTACAATGAGCAGTTCTTC. It yields the protein CAWSVGSGTYNEQFF.

CDR3 nucleotides: TGTGCCAGCAGCGACGGACCGAAATATAATTCACCCCTCCACTTT. Translation: CASSDGPKYNSPLHF. The chain recombines TRBV3-1 (or the pseudogene TRBV3-2) with TRBJ1-6; D remains unclear. CDR1 is LGHDT and CDR2 is YNNKEL in the germline V gene (reference sequence). The CDR3 extends over 15 amino acids. The germline V and J ends were trimmed by 5 bases and 4 bases, with 12 bases remaining between them.

This chain links TRBV14 with TRBJ2-5; no reliable D call. Trimming took 0 bases from V and 10 from J, leaving 18 bases between them. The germline V gene encodes CDR1 SGHDN and CDR2 FVKESK. This CDR3 spans 15 amino acids. The CDR3 is CASSQDLDPLYRQYF. Here the CDR3 DNA reads TGTGCCAGCAGCCAAGATCTTGATCCCCTTTATCGCCAGTACTTC.

The chain uses TRBV20-1 and TRBJ1-5; D perhaps matches TRBD1 (5 bases). The CDR3 loop spans 11 amino acids. In germline, CDR1 is DFQATT, CDR2 SNEGSKA (reference sequence). Trimming removed 6 bases at V and 11 bases at J, with 14 bases between. The CDR3 nucleotides are TGCAGTGCAACCGACAGTTTCGCCCAGCATTTT. Its protein product is CSATDSFAQHF.

This clone was counted once. The chain couples TRBV7-9 to TRBJ1-5; tentatively, D is TRBD1 (5 bases). The CDR3 length is 13 residues. Trimming pared 5 bases from V and 3 bases from J, leaving 8 bases between. Germline loops: CDR1 SEHNR, CDR2 FQNEAQ (reference sequence). CDR3 region: CASSLGDNQPQHF. Written as DNA, the CDR3 is TGTGCCAGCAGCCTAGGGGACAATCAGCCCCAGCATTTT. The full variable domain, in which reference TRBV7-9 and TRBJ1-5 provide the parts outside the CDR3, is DTGVSQNPRHKITKRGQNVTFRCDPISEHNRLYWYRQTLGQGPEFLTYFQNEAQLEKSRLLSDRFSAERPKGSFSTLEIQRTEQGDSAMYLCASSLGDNQPQHFGDGTRLSIL.

The gene calls are TRBV5-6 and TRBJ1-6; D remains unclear. CDR1 and CDR2 from the germline V gene are SGHDT and YYEEEE. Trimming stripped 0 bases from V and 0 bases from J, with 4 bases between. The CDR3 spans 15 residues. CDR3 residues: CASSLGISYNSPLHF. CDR3 DNA: TGTGCCAGCAGCTTGGGGATCTCCTATAATTCACCCCTCCACTTT.

V and J are TRBV5-1 and TRBJ2-7; maybe TRBD1 (6 bases). Germline assignment: CDR1 SGHRS and CDR2 YFSETQ. Trimming shortened V by 7 bases and J by 1 base, and 12 bases separated the two germline ends. This CDR3 contains 13 residues. The CDR3 loop is CASQRQGSYEQYF. CDR3 DNA: TGCGCCAGCCAGAGGCAGGGGTCCTACGAGCAGTACTTC.

This chain joins TRBV5-1 and TRBJ2-7; D ambiguous. Germline CDR1 is SGHRS and CDR2 is YFSETQ. The CDR3 loop spans 14 amino acids. V was trimmed by 0 bases and J by 7 bases, leaving 14 bases between them. The CDR3: CASSLAAGLGEQYF. Here the CDR3 DNA reads TGCGCCAGCAGCTTGGCGGCAGGCCTGGGTGAGCAGTACTTC.

This clone was seen only once. Here the CDR3 reads CASSSPSDSHYGYTF. DNA for the CDR3: TGTGCCAGTAGTTCTCCCTCCGACAGCCACTATGGCTACACCTTC. V usage is TRBV19 and J usage is TRBJ1-2; D might be TRBD1 (5 bases). V gave up 5 bases and J gave up 3 bases, with 16 bases separating them. The CDR3 spans 15 residues. In germline, CDR1 is LNHDA, CDR2 SQIVND (reference sequence).

This clone was seen a single time. This chain links TRBV5-6 with TRBJ2-5, with 10 positions matching TRBD2. This CDR3 spans 18 amino acids. With 3 bases clipped from V and 5 bases from J, the junction kept 16 bases outside the gene matches. CDR1 is SGHDT and CDR2 is YYEEEE in the germline V gene. The CDR3 sequence is CASSSFGVGSGRGETQYF. The CDR3 region has the DNA TGTGCCAGCAGCTCCTTTGGGGTAGGGAGCGGGAGGGGCGAGACCCAGTACTTC.

The chain employs TRBV28 and TRBJ2-2, with no clear D. From germline, CDR1 is MDHEN and CDR2 SYDVKM. Between the trimmed V and J ends, which lost 3 bases and 4 bases, there was a span of 21 bases. The CDR3 is 18 residues long. CDR3 region: CASSLSLSGVVGTGELFF. As DNA, the CDR3 is TGTGCCAGCAGTTTGAGTTTGTCGGGCGTCGTTGGCACCGGGGAGCTGTTTTTT. The full variable domain, rest sourced from reference TRBV28 and TRBJ2-2, is DVKVTQSSRYLVKRTGEKVFLECVQDMDHENMFWYRQDPGLGLRLIYFSYDVKMKEKGDIPEGYSVSREKKERFSLILESASTNQTSMYLCASSLSLSGVVGTGELFFGEGSRLTVL.

The V call is TRBV10-3, the J call TRBJ1-2; D is undetermined. Trimming pared 7 bases from V and 0 bases from J, leaving 18 bases between. Germline lookup yields CDR1 ENHRY and CDR2 SYGVKD. The CDR3 consists of 16 residues. The DNA for the CDR3 is TGTGCCATCACGGATCCGGGGAAAGCGGCTAACTATGGCTACACCTTC. It is translated as CAITDPGKAANYGYTF.

V and J are TRBV6-5 and TRBJ1-5; D not resolved. V lost 6 bases and J 2 bases, leaving 14 bases between the germline ends. Germline values: CDR1 MNHEY, CDR2 SVGAGI. This CDR3 is 15 amino acids long. In nucleotides, the CDR3 is TGTGCCAGCAGACGGGCTGGCCTGGGCAATCAGCCCCAGCATTTT. It yields the protein CASRRAGLGNQPQHF.

The V call is TRBV9, the J call TRBJ2-1; D possibly uses TRBD1 or TRBD2 (5 bases each). The CDR3 runs 13 residues. Germline V gene lookup returns CDR1 SGDLS and CDR2 YYNGEE. V was clipped by 3 bases and J by 10 bases, with 14 bases between them. In DNA form, the CDR3 reads TGTGCCAGCAGCGGGACCCTCGGGACCGAGCAGTTCTTC. It yields the protein CASSGTLGTEQFF. The full variable domain, rest sourced from reference TRBV9 and TRBJ2-1, is DSGVTQTPKHLITATGQRVTLRCSPRSGDLSVYWYQQSLDQGLQFLIQYYNGEERAKGNILERFSAQQFPDLHSELNLSSLELGDSALYFCASSGTLGTEQFFGPGTRLTVL.

This rearrangement joins TRBV5-1 to TRBJ2-7; a possible D gene is TRBD2 (5 bases). Germline assignment: CDR1 SGHRS and CDR2 YFSETQ. V was clipped by 0 bases and J by 1 base, with 20 bases between them. This CDR3 is built from 18 residues. The CDR3 coding sequence is TGCGCCAGCAGCTTGGAAACCAACGGGGAAAGCAGTTCCTACGAGCAGTACTTC. Its protein is CASSLETNGESSSYEQYF.

The chain employs TRBV28 and TRBJ1-6; D is unclear. The CDR3 loop spans 16 amino acids. Germline CDR1 reads MDHEN; CDR2 reads SYDVKM. Trimming stripped 6 bases from V and 4 bases from J, with 16 bases between. CDR3 DNA: TGTGCCAGCAGCCCCCCGGCCCCCCTTTATAATTCACCCCTCCACTTT. Translated: CASSPPAPLYNSPLHF.

The chain links TRBV7-8 to TRBJ2-1; 8 bases fit TRBD2. The germline gives CDR1 SGHVS, CDR2 FQNEAQ. This CDR3 contains 13 residues. The V segment lost 5 bases and the J segment 10 bases; nucleotides outside the gene matches: 7. CDR3 protein: CASSTRGGLEQFF. The DNA of the CDR3 is TGTGCCAGCAGCACCCGGGGGGGTTTGGAGCAGTTCTTC.

This rearrangement joins TRBV28 to TRBJ2-5; 7 nucleotides match TRBD1. Germline assignment: CDR1 MDHEN and CDR2 SYDVKM. CDR3 length: 14 residues. With V trimmed by 6 bases and J by 7 bases, 11 bases remained unmatched. The CDR3 protein is CASSRPGRDRTQYF. CDR3 DNA: TGTGCCAGCAGCCGACCGGGAAGGGACAGGACCCAGTACTTC.

This chain uses TRBV11-2 with TRBJ2-3; TRBD2 is a possible D gene (6 bases). The CDR3 runs 16 residues. The germline V gene has CDR1 SGHAT and CDR2 FQNNGV. Trimming removed 3 bases at V and 3 bases at J, with 16 bases between. As DNA, the CDR3 is TGTGCCAGCAGCTTCACCGGAGGGCCCGGTACAGATACGCAGTATTTT. This encodes CASSFTGGPGTDTQYF.

The chain uses TRBV6-5 and TRBJ2-5; 10 positions agree with TRBD2. The J call is uncertain, as TRBJ2-7 better fits the DNA end. CDR1 and CDR2 (germline): MNHEY, SVGAGI. CDR3 length: 14 residues. CDR3 in amino acids: CASSRTSGSYEQYF. CDR3 in DNA: TGTGCCAGCAGTCGGACTAGCGGCTCCTACGAGCAGTACTTC.

This clone was observed once. The CDR3 bases are TGCGCCAGCAGCTTGGGAGGAGATATCAATCAGCCCCAGCATTTT. Amino acid sequence: CASSLGGDINQPQHF. The V gene is TRBV5-1, the J gene TRBJ1-5, with D unclear. Trimming shortened V by 0 bases and J by 3 bases, and 10 bases separated the two germline ends. The germline V gene has CDR1 SGHRS and CDR2 YFSETQ. This CDR3 has 15 amino acids.

This chain joins TRBV27 and TRBJ1-6; D is perhaps TRBD1 (5 bases). The CDR3 is 17 residues long. V dropped 6 bases and J dropped 2 bases, with 17 bases sitting between them. In germline, CDR1 is MNHEY, CDR2 SMNVEV (reference sequence). In nucleotides, the CDR3 is TGTGCCAGCAGGGGAGGAATAAGGGACCCCTATAATTCACCCCTCCACTTT. Amino acids: CASRGGIRDPYNSPLHF.

V and J are TRBV28 and TRBJ2-1, with TRBD2 identical over 7 bases. The CDR3 is 14 amino acids. With 4 bases clipped from V and 4 bases from J, the junction kept 4 bases outside the gene matches. Germline-derived CDR1 and CDR2 are MDHEN and SYDVKM. As DNA, the CDR3 is TGTGCCAGCAGTTCAGCGGGAAGGTACAATGAGCAGTTCTTC. This sequence encodes CASSSAGRYNEQFF.

This sequence joins TRBV2 and TRBJ2-1; 8 bases are shared with TRBD2. Germline V gene sequence: CDR1 SNHLY, CDR2 FYNNEI. V lost 6 bases and J lost 8; bases outside the gene matches: 12. The CDR3 consists of 15 residues. The CDR3 DNA follows: TGTGCCAGCAGGGTAGGGAGCGGGAGCCGGGATGAGCAGTTCTTC. It encodes CASRVGSGSRDEQFF.

The V and J genes are TRBV28 and TRBJ2-3; 8 bases agree with TRBD1. The CDR3 has 15 residues. Trimming at V came to 6 bases and at J to 3 bases, leaving 8 bases not matched to a gene. CDR1 and CDR2 from the germline V gene are MDHEN and SYDVKM. The CDR3 DNA reads as TGTGCCAGCAGCTCGACAGGGGAAGGGACAGATACGCAGTATTTT. It specifies CASSSTGEGTDTQYF.

The genes are TRBV29-1 and TRBJ1-2; D might be TRBD1 (5 bases). Per the germline V gene, CDR1 is SQVTM and CDR2 is ANQGSEA. The CDR3 is 14 residues long. Trimming removed 8 bases at V and 0 bases at J, with 16 bases between. This chain's CDR3 is CSCWSGGTNYGYTF. The DNA of the CDR3 is TGCAGCTGTTGGTCTGGGGGAACTAACTATGGCTACACCTTC.

This clone was counted between two and nine times. This chain uses TRBV5-1 with TRBJ2-3; 15 bases are a match to TRBD2. This CDR3 spans 20 amino acids. CDR1 is SGHRS and CDR2 is YFSETQ in the germline V gene. Losses at the gene ends were 4 bases for V and 1 base for J; bases not matched to a gene: 13. The CDR3 spells CASSVPGLAGGHTRTDTQYF. CDR3 DNA sequence: TGCGCCAGCAGCGTACCGGGACTAGCGGGAGGCCACACTCGCACAGATACGCAGTATTTT.

V usage is TRBV7-6 and J usage is TRBJ2-7; the D gene is possibly TRBD1 (6 bases). V was clipped by 2 bases and J by 2 bases, with 16 bases between them. The CDR3 totals 16 residues. Germline CDR1 and CDR2: SGHVS and FNYEAQ. The DNA of the CDR3 is TGTGCCAGCAGCTTAAGGGGGTCTTTAGGCGCCTACGAGCAGTACTTC. The encoded protein is CASSLRGSLGAYEQYF.